The clone carrying this TCR beta chain was picked up many times. Its target is not known. In germline, CDR1 is MGHRA, CDR2 YSYEKL. This CDR3 spans 14 amino acids. V was shortened by 0 bases and J by 10 bases, with 10 bases between the two germline ends. This sample is drawn from a study of blood T cells in healthy people across ages. General study findings and limits: Higher diversity and more naive CD4+ cells were features of long-lived donors, compared to aged donors.

Alongside a J-beta primer mix, a sample-barcoded 5' primer served in a second PCR lasting about 7 to 12 cycles. Via MiXCR, TCRdb re-called the 5' RACE reads, giving one row per CDR3 protein. The table lists hundreds of thousands of distinct CDR3 sequences, 52% of them singletons. Sample: blood. This TCR was recovered from an elderly woman in good health. This chain connects TRBV4-1 to TRBJ1-6, with unresolved D. CDR3 in DNA: TGCGCCAGCAGCCAAGATAGCCCCACGTCACCCCTCCACTTT. It translates to CASSQDSPTSPLHF.